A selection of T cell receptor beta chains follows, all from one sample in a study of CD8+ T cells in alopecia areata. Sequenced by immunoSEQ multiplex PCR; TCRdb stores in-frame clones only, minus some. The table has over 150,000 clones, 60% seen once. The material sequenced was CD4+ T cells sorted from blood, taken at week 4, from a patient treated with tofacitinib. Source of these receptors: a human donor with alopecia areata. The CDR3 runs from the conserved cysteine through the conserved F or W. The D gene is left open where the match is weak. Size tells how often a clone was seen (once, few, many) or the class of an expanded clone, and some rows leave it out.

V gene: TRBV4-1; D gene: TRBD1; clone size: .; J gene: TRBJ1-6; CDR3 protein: CASSRPGQAAVSLHF; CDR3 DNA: TGCGCCAGCAGCCGACCGGGACAGGCCGCGGTATCCCTCCACTTT
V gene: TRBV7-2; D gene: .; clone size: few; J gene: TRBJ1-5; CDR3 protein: CASSLARGPQHF; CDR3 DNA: TGTGCCAGCAGCTTAGCCAGGGGGCCCCAGCATTTT
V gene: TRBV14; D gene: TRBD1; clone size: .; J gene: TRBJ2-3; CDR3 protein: CASSPSRRQGADTQYF; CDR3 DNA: TGTGCCAGCAGCCCCTCGCGACGACAGGGTGCAGATACGCAGTATTTT
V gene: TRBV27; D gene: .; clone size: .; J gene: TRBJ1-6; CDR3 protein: CASSLGTSNSPLHF; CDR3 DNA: TGTGCCAGCAGTTTAGGGACTTCAAATTCACCCCTCCACTTT
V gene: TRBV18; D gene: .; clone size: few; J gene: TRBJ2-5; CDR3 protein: CASSPQDQETQYF; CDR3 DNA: TGTGCCAGCTCACCACAGGATCAAGAGACCCAGTACTTC
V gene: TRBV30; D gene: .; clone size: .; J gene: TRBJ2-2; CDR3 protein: CAWALGNTGELFF; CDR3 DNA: TGTGCCTGGGCTTTGGGGAACACCGGGGAGCTGTTTTTT
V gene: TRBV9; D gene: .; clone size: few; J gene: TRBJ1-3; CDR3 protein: CASSVATDSGNTIYF; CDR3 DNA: TGTGCCAGCAGCGTTGCGACAGACTCTGGAAACACCATATATTTT
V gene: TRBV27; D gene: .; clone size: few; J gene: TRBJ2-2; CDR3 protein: CASSLLGTNTGELFF; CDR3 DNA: TGTGCCAGCAGTTTACTTGGGACGAACACCGGGGAGCTGTTTTTT
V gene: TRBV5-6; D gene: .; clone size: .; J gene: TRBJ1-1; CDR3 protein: CASSFTARMNTEAFF; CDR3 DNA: TGTGCCAGCAGCTTCACCGCCCGGATGAACACTGAAGCTTTCTTT
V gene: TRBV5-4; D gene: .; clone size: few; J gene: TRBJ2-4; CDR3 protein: CASSLAAEAKNIQYF; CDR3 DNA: TGTGCCAGCAGCTTGGCGGCAGAGGCCAAAAACATTCAGTACTTC
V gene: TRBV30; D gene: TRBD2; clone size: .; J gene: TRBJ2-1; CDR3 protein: CAWPISGGYNEQFF; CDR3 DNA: TGTGCCTGGCCTATTAGCGGGGGCTACAATGAGCAGTTCTTC
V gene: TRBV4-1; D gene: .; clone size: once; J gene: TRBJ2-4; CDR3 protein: CASSQWARRVEAKNIQYF; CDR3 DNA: TGCGCCAGCAGCCAATGGGCTCGTCGGGTTGAGGCCAAAAACATTCAGTACTTC
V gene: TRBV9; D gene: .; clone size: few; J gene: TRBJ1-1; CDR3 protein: CASGNQGGNTEAFF; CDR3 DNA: TGTGCTTCAGGGAATCAGGGAGGCAACACTGAAGCTTTCTTT
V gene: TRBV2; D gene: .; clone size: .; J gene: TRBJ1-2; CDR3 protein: CASILSYGYTF; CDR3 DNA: TGTGCCAGTATATTATCCTATGGCTACACCTTC
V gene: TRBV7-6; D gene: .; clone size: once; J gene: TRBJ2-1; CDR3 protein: CASSSQTGSSYNEQFF; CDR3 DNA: TGTGCCAGCAGCTCTCAGACCGGATCCTCCTACAATGAGCAGTTCTTC
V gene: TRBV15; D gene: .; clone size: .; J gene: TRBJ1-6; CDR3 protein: CATSRGKNSPLHF; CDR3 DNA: TGTGCCACCAGCAGAGGGAAAAATTCACCCCTCCACTTT
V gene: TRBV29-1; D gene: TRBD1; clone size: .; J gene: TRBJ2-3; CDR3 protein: CSGQRDRPTDTQYF; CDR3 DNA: TGCAGCGGACAACGGGACAGACCCACAGATACGCAGTATTTT
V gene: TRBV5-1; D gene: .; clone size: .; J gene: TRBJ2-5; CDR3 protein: CASSLDIGGETQYF; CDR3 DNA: TGCGCCAGCAGCTTGGATATCGGTGGAGAGACCCAGTACTTC
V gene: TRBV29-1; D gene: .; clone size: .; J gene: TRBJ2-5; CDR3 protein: CSVERGGETQYF; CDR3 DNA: TGCAGCGTTGAGAGGGGCGGAGAGACCCAGTACTTC
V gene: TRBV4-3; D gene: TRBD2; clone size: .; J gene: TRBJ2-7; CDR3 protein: CASSQVSGGAYEQYF; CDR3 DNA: TGCGCCAGCAGCCAAGTTAGCGGGGGGGCCTACGAGCAGTACTTC
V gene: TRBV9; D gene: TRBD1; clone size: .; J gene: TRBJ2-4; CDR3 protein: CASSAQTGTKNIQYF; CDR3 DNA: TGTGCCAGCAGCGCCCAGACAGGGACCAAAAACATTCAGTACTTC
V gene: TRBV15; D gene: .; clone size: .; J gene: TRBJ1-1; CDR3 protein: CATSRVQRGIEAFF; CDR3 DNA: TGTGCCACCAGCAGGGTCCAAAGGGGCATTGAAGCTTTCTTT
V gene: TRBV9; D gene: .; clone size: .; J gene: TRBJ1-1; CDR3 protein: CASSVGPGPNTEAFF; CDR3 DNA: TGTGCCAGCAGCGTAGGACCAGGCCCGAACACTGAAGCTTTCTTT
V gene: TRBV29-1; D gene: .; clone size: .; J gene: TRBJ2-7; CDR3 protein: CSGGDSFYEQYF; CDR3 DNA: TGCAGCGGGGGGGACAGCTTCTACGAGCAGTACTTC
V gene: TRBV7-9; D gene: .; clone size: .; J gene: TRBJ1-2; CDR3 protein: CASSLDFGRRDGYTF; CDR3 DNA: TGTGCCAGCAGCTTAGACTTTGGGCGCCGTGACGGCTACACCTTC
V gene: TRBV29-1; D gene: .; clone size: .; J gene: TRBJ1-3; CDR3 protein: CSVDGGNTIYF; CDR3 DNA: TGCAGCGTCGATGGAGGAAACACCATATATTTT
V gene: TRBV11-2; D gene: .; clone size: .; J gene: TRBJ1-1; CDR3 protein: CASTVAWTTATEAFF; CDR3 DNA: TGTGCCAGCACCGTGGCGTGGACCACCGCCACTGAAGCTTTCTTT
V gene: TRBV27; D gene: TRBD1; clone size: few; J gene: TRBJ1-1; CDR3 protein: CASDWDRGASEAFF; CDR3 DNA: TGTGCCAGCGACTGGGACAGGGGAGCATCTGAAGCTTTCTTT
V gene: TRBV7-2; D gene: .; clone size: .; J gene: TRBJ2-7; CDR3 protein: CASSPKGGALVEQYF; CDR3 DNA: TGTGCCAGCAGCCCCAAGGGGGGGGCTTTAGTGGAGCAGTACTTC
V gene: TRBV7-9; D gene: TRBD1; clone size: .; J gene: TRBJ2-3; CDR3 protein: CASSVRDRDTQYF; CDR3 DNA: TGTGCCAGCAGCGTCCGGGACAGGGATACGCAGTATTTT
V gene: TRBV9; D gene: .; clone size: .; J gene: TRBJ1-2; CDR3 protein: CASSVTGYGYTF; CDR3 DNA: TGTGCCAGCAGCGTCACAGGGTATGGCTACACCTTC